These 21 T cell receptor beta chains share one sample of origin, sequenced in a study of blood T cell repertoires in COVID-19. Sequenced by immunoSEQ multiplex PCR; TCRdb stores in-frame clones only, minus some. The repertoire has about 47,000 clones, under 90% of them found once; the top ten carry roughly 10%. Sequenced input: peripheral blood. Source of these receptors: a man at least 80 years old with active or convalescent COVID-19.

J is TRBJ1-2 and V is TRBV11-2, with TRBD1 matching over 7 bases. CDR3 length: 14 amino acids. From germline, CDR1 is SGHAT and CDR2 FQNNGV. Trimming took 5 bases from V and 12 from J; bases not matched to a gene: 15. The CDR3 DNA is TGTGCCAGCAGCCGACACCGGAGGGGGCGAACTAACACCTTC. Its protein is CASSRHRRGRTNTF.

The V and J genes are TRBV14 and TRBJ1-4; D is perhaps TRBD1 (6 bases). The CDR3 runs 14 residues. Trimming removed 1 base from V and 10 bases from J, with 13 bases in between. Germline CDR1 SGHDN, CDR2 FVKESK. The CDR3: CASSQAGAGVKLFF. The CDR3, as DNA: TGTGCCAGCAGCCAAGCAGGGGCCGGCGTAAAACTGTTTTTT. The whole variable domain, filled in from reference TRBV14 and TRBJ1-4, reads EAGVTQFPSHSVIEKGQTVTLRCDPISGHDNLYWYRRVMGKEIKFLLHFVKESKQDESGMPNNRFLAERTGGTYSTLKVQPAELEDSGVYFCASSQAGAGVKLFFGSGTQLSVL.

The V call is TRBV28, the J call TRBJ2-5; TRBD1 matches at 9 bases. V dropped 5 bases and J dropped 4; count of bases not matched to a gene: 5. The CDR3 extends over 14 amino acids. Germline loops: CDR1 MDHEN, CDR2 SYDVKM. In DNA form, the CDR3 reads TGTGCCAGCAGTGGGGACAGGGTGCCAGAGACCCAGTACTTC. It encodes CASSGDRVPETQYF. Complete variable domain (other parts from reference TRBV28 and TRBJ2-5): DVKVTQSSRYLVKRTGEKVFLECVQDMDHENMFWYRQDPGLGLRLIYFSYDVKMKEKGDIPEGYSVSREKKERFSLILESASTNQTSMYLCASSGDRVPETQYFGPGTRLLVL.

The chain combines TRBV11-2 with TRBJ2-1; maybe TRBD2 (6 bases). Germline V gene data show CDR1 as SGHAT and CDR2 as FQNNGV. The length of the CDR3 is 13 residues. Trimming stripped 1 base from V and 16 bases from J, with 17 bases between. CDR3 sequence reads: CASSLVIGGFLFF. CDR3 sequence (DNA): TGTGCCAGCAGCTTAGTCATCGGGGGTTTCCTCTTCTTC.

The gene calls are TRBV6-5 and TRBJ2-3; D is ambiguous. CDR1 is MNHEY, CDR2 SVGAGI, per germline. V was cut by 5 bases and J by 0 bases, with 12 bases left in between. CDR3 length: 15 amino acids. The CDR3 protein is CASSPPVTSTDTQYF. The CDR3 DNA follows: TGTGCCAGCAGTCCACCGGTTACTAGCACAGATACGCAGTATTTT.

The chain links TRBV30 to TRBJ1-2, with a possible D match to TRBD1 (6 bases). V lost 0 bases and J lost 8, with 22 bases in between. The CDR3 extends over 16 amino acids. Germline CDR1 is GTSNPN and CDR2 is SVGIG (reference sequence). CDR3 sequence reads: CAWSVRSHRVGGGYTF. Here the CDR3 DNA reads TGTGCCTGGAGTGTACGAAGCCACAGGGTCGGTGGCGGCTACACCTTC.

This CDR3 is CASSVEEFNEKLFF. The CDR3 DNA reads TGTGCCAGCAGCGTAGAAGAGTTTAATGAAAAACTGTTTTTT. This chain joins TRBV9 and TRBJ1-4; no reliable D call. V lost 0 bases and J lost 4, with 7 bases in between. Germline values: CDR1 SGDLS, CDR2 YYNGEE. The CDR3 spans 14 residues.

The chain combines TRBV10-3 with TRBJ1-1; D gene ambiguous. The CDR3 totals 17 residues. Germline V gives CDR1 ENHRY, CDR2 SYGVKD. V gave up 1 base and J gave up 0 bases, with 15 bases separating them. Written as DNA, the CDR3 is TGTGCCATCAGTGAGTATTCTGTCCGAGGGATGAACACTGAAGCTTTCTTT. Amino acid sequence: CAISEYSVRGMNTEAFF.

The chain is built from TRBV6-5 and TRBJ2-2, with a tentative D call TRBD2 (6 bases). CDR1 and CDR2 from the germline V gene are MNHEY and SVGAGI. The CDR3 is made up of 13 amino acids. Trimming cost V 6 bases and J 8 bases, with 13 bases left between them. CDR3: CASSDGGTGELFF. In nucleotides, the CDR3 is TGTGCCAGCAGCGACGGGGGTACGGGGGAGCTGTTTTTT.

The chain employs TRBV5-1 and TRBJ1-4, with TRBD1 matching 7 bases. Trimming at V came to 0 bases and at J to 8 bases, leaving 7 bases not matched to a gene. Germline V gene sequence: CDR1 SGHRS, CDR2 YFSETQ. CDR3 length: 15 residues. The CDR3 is CASSLGGGGGEKLFF. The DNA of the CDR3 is TGCGCCAGCAGCTTGGGCGGCGGAGGGGGCGAAAAACTGTTTTTT. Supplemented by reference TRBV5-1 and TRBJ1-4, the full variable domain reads KAGVTQTPRYLIKTRGQQVTLSCSPISGHRSVSWYQQTPGQGLQFLFEYFSETQRNKGNFPGRFSGRQFSNSRSEMNVSTLELGDSALYLCASSLGGGGGEKLFFGSGTQLSVL.

CDR3 bases: TGCAGCGTCGGACAGGGCGTTAGCTATGGCTACACCTTC. Protein: CSVGQGVSYGYTF. This chain connects TRBV29-1 to TRBJ1-2, with 8 bases identical to TRBD1. Germline CDR1 reads SQVTM; CDR2 reads ANQGSEA. V gave up 6 bases and J gave up 4 bases; unmatched junction bases: 7. This CDR3 has 13 amino acids.

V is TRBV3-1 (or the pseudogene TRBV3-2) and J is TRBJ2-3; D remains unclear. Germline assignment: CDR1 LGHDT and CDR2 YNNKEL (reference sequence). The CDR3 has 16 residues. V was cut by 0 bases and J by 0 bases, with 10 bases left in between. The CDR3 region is CASSQDAHASTDTQYF. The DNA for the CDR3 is TGTGCCAGCAGCCAAGATGCGCACGCCAGCACAGATACGCAGTATTTT.

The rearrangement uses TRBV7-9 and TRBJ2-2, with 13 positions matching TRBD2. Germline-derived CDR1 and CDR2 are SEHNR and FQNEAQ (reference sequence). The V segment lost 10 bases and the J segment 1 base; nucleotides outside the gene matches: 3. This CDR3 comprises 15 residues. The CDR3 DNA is TGTGCCATCCGGACTAGCGGGGGGAACACCGGGGAGCTGTTTTTT. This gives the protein CAIRTSGGNTGELFF.

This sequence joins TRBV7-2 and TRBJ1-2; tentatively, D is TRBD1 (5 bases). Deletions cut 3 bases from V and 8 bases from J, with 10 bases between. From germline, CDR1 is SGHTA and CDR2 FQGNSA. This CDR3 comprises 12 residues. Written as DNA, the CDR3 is TGTGCCAGCAGCTTCAGGGATCGCGGCTACACCTTC. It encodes CASSFRDRGYTF.

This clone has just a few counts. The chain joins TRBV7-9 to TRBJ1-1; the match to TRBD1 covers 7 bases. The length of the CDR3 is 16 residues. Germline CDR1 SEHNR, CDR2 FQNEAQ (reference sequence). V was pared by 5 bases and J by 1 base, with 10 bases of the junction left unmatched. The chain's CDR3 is CASSRQGRGGNTEAFF. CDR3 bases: TGTGCCAGCAGCCGACAGGGTCGGGGGGGGAACACTGAAGCTTTCTTT.

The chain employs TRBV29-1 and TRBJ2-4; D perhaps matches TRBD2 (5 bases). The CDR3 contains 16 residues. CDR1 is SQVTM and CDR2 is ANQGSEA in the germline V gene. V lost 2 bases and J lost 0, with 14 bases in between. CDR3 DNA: TGCAGCGTTGAAAGTTCGCAGGAGGTAGCCAAAAACATTCAGTACTTC. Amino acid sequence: CSVESSQEVAKNIQYF.

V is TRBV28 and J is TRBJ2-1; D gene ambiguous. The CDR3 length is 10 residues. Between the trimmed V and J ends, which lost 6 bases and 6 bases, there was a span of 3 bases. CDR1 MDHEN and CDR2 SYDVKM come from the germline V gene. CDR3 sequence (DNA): TGTGCCAGCAGCTTCAATGAGCAGTTCTTC. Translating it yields CASSFNEQFF.

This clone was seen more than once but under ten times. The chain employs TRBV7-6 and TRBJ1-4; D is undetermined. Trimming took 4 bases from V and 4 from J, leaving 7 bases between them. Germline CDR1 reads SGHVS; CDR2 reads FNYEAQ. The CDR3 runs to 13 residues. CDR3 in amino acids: CASSYAGNEKLFF. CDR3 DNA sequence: TGTGCCAGCAGCTACGCGGGTAATGAAAAACTGTTTTTT.

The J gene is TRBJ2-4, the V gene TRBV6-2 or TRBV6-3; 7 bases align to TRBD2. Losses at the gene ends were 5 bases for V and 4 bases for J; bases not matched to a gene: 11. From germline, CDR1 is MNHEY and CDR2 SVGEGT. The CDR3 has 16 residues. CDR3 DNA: TGTGCCAGCAGTCAAGGACTAGGTGGGGCAAAAAACATTCAGTACTTC. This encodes CASSQGLGGAKNIQYF.

The CDR3 DNA sequence: TGTGCCTCCTCCTATGGGGGGGGCAACCTAAATGAGCAGTTCTTC. It translates to CASSYGGGNLNEQFF. This chain joins TRBV19 and TRBJ2-1; D possibly corresponds to TRBD2 (7 bases). The V gene lost 11 bases and the J gene lost 7 bases, with 24 bases spanning the gap. Germline CDR1 reads LNHDA; CDR2 reads SQIVND (reference sequence). The CDR3 covers 15 residues.

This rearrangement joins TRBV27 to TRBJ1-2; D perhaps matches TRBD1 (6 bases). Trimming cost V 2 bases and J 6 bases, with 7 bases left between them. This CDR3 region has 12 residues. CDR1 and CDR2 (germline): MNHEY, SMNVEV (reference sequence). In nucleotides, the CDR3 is TGTGCCAGCAGTTTAGCAGGGGATGGCTACACCTTC. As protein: CASSLAGDGYTF.